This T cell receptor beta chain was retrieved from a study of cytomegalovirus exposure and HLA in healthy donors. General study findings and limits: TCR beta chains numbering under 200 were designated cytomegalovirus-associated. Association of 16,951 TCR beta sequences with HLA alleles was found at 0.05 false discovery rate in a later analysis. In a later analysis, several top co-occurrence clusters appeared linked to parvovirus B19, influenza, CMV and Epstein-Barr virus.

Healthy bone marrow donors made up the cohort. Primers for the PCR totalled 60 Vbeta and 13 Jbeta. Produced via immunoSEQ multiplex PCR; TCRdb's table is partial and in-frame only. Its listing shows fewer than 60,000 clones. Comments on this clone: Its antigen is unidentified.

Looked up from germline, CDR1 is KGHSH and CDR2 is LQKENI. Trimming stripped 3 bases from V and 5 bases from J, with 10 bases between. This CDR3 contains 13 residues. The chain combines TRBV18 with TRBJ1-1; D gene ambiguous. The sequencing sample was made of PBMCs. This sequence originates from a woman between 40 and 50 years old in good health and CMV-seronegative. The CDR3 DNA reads TGTGCCAGCTCACCGGGAGTGGGAACTGAAGCTTTCTTT. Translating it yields CASSPGVGTEAFF. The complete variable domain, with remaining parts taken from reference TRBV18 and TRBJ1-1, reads NAGVMQNPRHLVRRRGQEARLRCSPMKGHSHVYWYRQLPEEGLKFMVYLQKENIIDESGMPKERFSAEFPKEGPSILRIQQVVRGDSAAYFCASSPGVGTEAFFGQGTRLTVV.